Reported below is one T cell receptor beta chain. What it binds is unknown. Time point: new active TB diagnosis, blood taken before or within 7 days of starting treatment. These data come from a study of T cells in tuberculosis. On the study more broadly: A South African cohort included IGRA-negative adolescents, latently infected IGRA-positive adolescents and adults with active tuberculosis.

Trimming cost V 2 bases and J 2 bases, with 7 bases left between them. The germline gives CDR1 MNHEY, CDR2 SMNVEV (reference sequence). The CDR3 has 14 residues. Assay used: immunoSEQ multiplex PCR; TCRdb lists only in-frame clones, some missing. The profile covers tens of thousands of clones, with approximately 95% appearing a single time and roughly 4% taken by the ten largest. Study-wide points: Samples were chosen by availability of cryopreserved specimens. The TCR-beta difference was not significant; alpha differences partly reflected length.

The J gene is TRBJ1-5, the V gene TRBV27; D uncertain. The clonotype was recovered from an adult with tuberculosis. Sequencing used PBMCs, obtained at tuberculosis diagnosis. The CDR3 DNA reads as TGTGCCAGCAGTTTAAACAGAGGCAATCAGCCCCAGCATTTT. Its translation: CASSLNRGNQPQHF.